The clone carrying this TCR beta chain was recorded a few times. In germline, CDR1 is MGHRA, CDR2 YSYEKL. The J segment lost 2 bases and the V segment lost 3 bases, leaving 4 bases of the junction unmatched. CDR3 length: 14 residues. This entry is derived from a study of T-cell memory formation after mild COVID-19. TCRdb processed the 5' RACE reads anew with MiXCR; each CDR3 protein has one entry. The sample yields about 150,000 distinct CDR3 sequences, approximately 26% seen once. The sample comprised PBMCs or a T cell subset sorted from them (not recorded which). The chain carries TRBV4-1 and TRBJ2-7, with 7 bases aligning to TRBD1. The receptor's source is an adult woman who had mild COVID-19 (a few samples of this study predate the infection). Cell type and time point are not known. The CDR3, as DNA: TGCGCCAGCAGCCATGGGACAGAAACCTACGAGCAGTACTTC. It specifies CASSHGTETYEQYF.